The 22 T cell receptor beta chains in this list originate from one sample, sequenced in a study of cytomegalovirus exposure and HLA in healthy donors. TCRdb keeps only in-frame clones here, not all; method: immunoSEQ multiplex PCR. The table shows 45,000 to 65,000 clones, with just over 90% occurring only once. Sequencing input: PBMCs. The receptors derive from a woman in her late teens or twenties in good health and CMV-seropositive.

CDR3 sequence (DNA): TGCGCCAGCAGCCTCTTTCCCCGTGATGAGCAGTTCTTC. This gives the protein CASSLFPRDEQFF. The chain is built from TRBV4-1 and TRBJ2-1, with D unresolved. From germline, CDR1 is MGHRA and CDR2 YSYEKL. The V end lost 4 bases, the J end lost 8 bases, and 12 bases lay between the germline ends. This CDR3 region has 13 residues.

The chain carries TRBV7-7 and TRBJ2-3, with 8 nucleotides matching TRBD1. This CDR3 comprises 14 residues. The germline V gene encodes CDR1 SSHAT and CDR2 FNYEAQ (reference sequence). V lost 5 bases, J lost 5 bases, and 6 bases stayed unmatched. The CDR3 sequence is CASSAQGAGDTQYF. In DNA form, the CDR3 reads TGTGCCAGCAGCGCTCAGGGGGCGGGAGATACGCAGTATTTT.

This sequence joins TRBV7-7 and TRBJ2-2, with D unresolved. This CDR3 spans 13 amino acids. CDR1 is SSHAT and CDR2 is FNYEAQ in the germline V gene (reference sequence). V gave up 3 bases and J gave up 6 bases, with 8 bases separating them. CDR3 loop: CASSLSGSGELFF. CDR3 coding DNA: TGTGCCAGCAGCTTGTCGGGTTCCGGGGAGCTGTTTTTT.

The chain is built from TRBV29-1 and TRBJ1-2, with D possibly being TRBD1 (5 bases). Trimming removed 5 bases at V and 8 bases at J, with 12 bases between. The length of the CDR3 is 11 residues. Germline V gene sequence: CDR1 SQVTM, CDR2 ANQGSEA. The CDR3 coding sequence is TGCAGCGTTCGGGGGGGGAACGGCTACACCTTC. This gives the protein CSVRGGNGYTF.

The chain recombines TRBV5-1 with TRBJ2-3; perhaps TRBD2 as D (6 bases). V lost 4 bases to trimming and J lost 2 bases, with 11 bases between them. There are 14 residues in the CDR3. CDR1 is SGHRS and CDR2 is YFSETQ in the germline V gene. DNA of the CDR3: TGCGCCAGCAGCCTTAGCGGATACACAGATACGCAGTATTTT. This gives the protein CASSLSGYTDTQYF.

CDR3 sequence reads: CASSYSPGGGEAFF. The CDR3 DNA is TGTGCCAGCAGTTACTCTCCAGGGGGCGGGGAAGCTTTCTTT. This chain links TRBV6-5 with TRBJ1-1; 8 bases fit TRBD1. CDR1 MNHEY and CDR2 SVGAGI come from the germline V gene. Trimming cost V 0 bases and J 8 bases; bases outside gene matches: 5. The CDR3 consists of 14 residues.

The chain has TRBV7-9 and TRBJ1-6, with 7 bases that match TRBD1. V gave up 5 bases and J gave up 5 bases; unmatched junction bases: 12. Germline values: CDR1 SEHNR, CDR2 FQNEAQ (reference sequence). The CDR3 consists of 17 residues. CDR3 DNA: TGTGCCAGCAGCCCTTTTCTCGGACAGGAGAATAATTCACCCCTCCACTTT. Translation gives CASSPFLGQENNSPLHF.

The rearrangement uses TRBV5-8 and TRBJ1-6, with no clear D. V lost 3 bases and J lost 8, with 15 bases in between. Per the germline V gene, CDR1 is SGHTS and CDR2 is YDEGEE. This CDR3 is 15 amino acids long. For the CDR3, the DNA is TGTGCCAGCAGCTCAGCAGCCGGGAGGTATTCACCCCTCCACTTT. Its protein is CASSSAAGRYSPLHF. Full variable domain (outside the CDR3, taken from reference TRBV5-8 and TRBJ1-6): EAGVTQSPTHLIKTRGQQATLRCSPISGHTSVYWYQQALGLGLQFLLWYDEGEERNRGNFPPRFSGRQFPNYSSELNVNALELEDSALYLCASSSAAGRYSPLHFGNGTRLTVT.

This sequence joins TRBV5-1 and TRBJ2-7; a possible D gene is TRBD1 (6 bases). V shed 0 bases and J shed 2 bases, with 12 bases lying between them. The CDR3 covers 15 residues. Germline values: CDR1 SGHRS, CDR2 YFSETQ. CDR3 residues: CASSLAPGAPYEQYF. The CDR3 nucleotides are TGCGCCAGCAGCTTGGCCCCAGGGGCCCCCTACGAGCAGTACTTC.

In this sample, this clone turned up once. This chain connects TRBV27 to TRBJ2-7; 10 bases fit TRBD1. Germline assignment: CDR1 MNHEY and CDR2 SMNVEV (reference sequence). V shed 3 bases and J 1 base; nucleotides not matched to a gene: 3. This CDR3 region has 15 residues. The CDR3 DNA follows: TGTGCCAGCAGTTTGGGACAGGGGATATCCTACGAGCAGTACTTC. As protein: CASSLGQGISYEQYF.

This chain links TRBV6-4 with TRBJ2-3; a possible D gene is TRBD1 (5 bases). CDR1 and CDR2 from the germline V gene are MRHNA and SNTAGT. This CDR3 region has 14 residues. V gave up 0 bases and J gave up 6 bases, with 10 bases separating them. The CDR3 DNA reads as TGTGCCAGCAGTGACTCGGGGCCCGGGGATACGCAGTATTTT. Its translation: CASSDSGPGDTQYF.

CDR3 amino acids: CASSGGQGINQPQHF. The DNA for the CDR3 is TGTGCCAGCAGTGGCGGACAGGGAATAAATCAGCCCCAGCATTTT. The chain joins TRBV6-5 to TRBJ1-5; 8 nucleotides align to TRBD1. This CDR3 spans 15 amino acids. Trimming took 5 bases from V and 4 from J; bases not matched to a gene: 7. From germline, CDR1 is MNHEY and CDR2 SVGAGI.

The V gene is TRBV6-5, the J gene TRBJ1-1; unclear D gene. Germline lookup yields CDR1 MNHEY and CDR2 SVGAGI. CDR3 length: 14 residues. V was clipped by 6 bases and J by 5 bases, with 16 bases between them. DNA of the CDR3: TGTGCCAGCAGCCGCCCGGGATGGAGGACTGAAGCTTTCTTT. Its protein is CASSRPGWRTEAFF.

The chain links TRBV7-2 to TRBJ1-6, with unresolved D. The V gene lost 0 bases and the J gene lost 0 bases, with 12 bases spanning the gap. The CDR3 has 18 amino acids. CDR1 is SGHTA, CDR2 FQGNSA, per germline. CDR3 coding DNA: TGTGCCAGCAGCTTAGCGTCAGGAGGGAGCTCCTATAATTCACCCCTCCACTTT. It yields the protein CASSLASGGSSYNSPLHF.

The chain joins TRBV19 to TRBJ2-3; perhaps TRBD2 as D (6 bases). Between the trimmed V and J ends, which lost 5 bases and 0 bases, there was a span of 12 bases. CDR1 is LNHDA, CDR2 SQIVND, per germline (reference sequence). The CDR3 contains 15 residues. CDR3 bases: TGTGCCAGTAGTCCCGGGGGAGCTAGCACAGATACGCAGTATTTT. Translation gives CASSPGGASTDTQYF.

The chain is built from TRBV4-1 and TRBJ1-1; no reliable D call. V gave up 4 bases and J gave up 6 bases, with 18 bases separating them. The CDR3 length is 15 residues. Germline-derived CDR1 and CDR2 are MGHRA and YSYEKL. DNA for the CDR3: TGCGCCAGCAGCCGATCGGGGTTGAAGGTGTCTGAAGCTTTCTTT. This codes for CASSRSGLKVSEAFF.

The chain joins TRBV28 to TRBJ1-5; 9 nucleotides agree with TRBD1. This CDR3 region has 14 residues. Germline V gene sequence: CDR1 MDHEN, CDR2 SYDVKM. Trimming removed 6 bases from V and 6 bases from J; junction bases left unmatched: 6. CDR3 nucleotide sequence: TGTGCCAGCAGACCGGGACAGGGCGGTCAGCCCCAGCATTTT. Amino acid sequence: CASRPGQGGQPQHF.

The CDR3 nucleotides are TGTGCCAGCAGTCTAATAACAGGGGGAGGAGGCTACACCTTC. Encoded protein: CASSLITGGGGYTF. V gene TRBV11-2 combines with J gene TRBJ1-2; the match to TRBD1 covers 8 bases. V was clipped by 6 bases and J by 8 bases; unmatched bases: 11. CDR1 and CDR2 (germline): SGHAT, FQNNGV. The CDR3 runs to 14 residues.

This clone was observed a single time. The chain joins TRBV6-1 to TRBJ1-2; 8 bases are a match to TRBD1. The CDR3 is 17 residues long. Germline CDR1 is MNHNS and CDR2 is SASEGT. V shed 4 bases, J shed 2 bases, and the junction held 12 bases outside the gene matches. DNA of the CDR3: TGTGCCAGCAGTGCCTCCGGACAGGGTAACACCAACTATGGCTACACCTTC. Translating it yields CASSASGQGNTNYGYTF.

The chain couples TRBV5-4 to TRBJ1-3; no clear D. Germline lookup yields CDR1 SGHNT and CDR2 YYREEE (reference sequence). The CDR3 sequence is 14 residues long. Trimming pared 0 bases from V and 0 bases from J, leaving 4 bases between. CDR3 nucleotides: TGTGCCAGCAGCTTGGCAGGCTCTGGAAACACCATATATTTT. It translates to CASSLAGSGNTIYF. Full variable domain (rest looked up from reference TRBV5-4 and TRBJ1-3): ETGVTQSPTHLIKTRGQQVTLRCSSQSGHNTVSWYQQALGQGPQFIFQYYREEENGRGNFPPRFSGLQFPNYSSELNVNALELDDSALYLCASSLAGSGNTIYFGEGSWLTVV.

The chain employs TRBV7-9 and TRBJ2-5; no firm D call. Germline loops: CDR1 SEHNR, CDR2 FQNEAQ (reference sequence). V shed 1 base and J shed 5 bases, with 14 bases lying between them. The length of the CDR3 is 15 residues. This chain's CDR3 is CASSLVLAAGETQYF. In DNA, the CDR3 is TGTGCCAGCAGCTTAGTATTAGCCGCCGGTGAGACCCAGTACTTC.

The chain links TRBV5-1 to TRBJ1-6; D is perhaps TRBD1 (5 bases). Germline CDR1 SGHRS, CDR2 YFSETQ. The CDR3 spans 15 residues. Between the trimmed V and J ends, which lost 0 bases and 9 bases, there was a span of 13 bases. CDR3 amino acids: CASSLVWQGLSPLHF. Here the CDR3 DNA reads TGCGCCAGCAGCTTGGTTTGGCAGGGACTTTCACCCCTCCACTTT.